These 13 T cell receptor beta chains came from one sample sequenced in a study of T cell responses to AZD1222 COVID-19 vaccine. Clones were read by immunoSEQ multiplex PCR, and TCRdb kept only the in-frame ones, dropping some. Here the sample spans 180,000 or so clones, around 90% being singletons. Sequenced here: peripheral blood, sampled 28 days after the second AZD1222 dose. These receptors came from an adult who received the AZD1222 COVID-19 vaccine.

This chain uses TRBV7-2 with TRBJ1-1; D unclear. CDR3 length: 13 residues. CDR1 and CDR2 from the germline V gene are SGHTA and FQGNSA. Trimming removed 1 base from V and 5 bases from J, with 8 bases in between. The CDR3 coding sequence is TGTGCCAGCAGCTTAGTTCCTGGGACTGAAGCTTTCTTT. This sequence encodes CASSLVPGTEAFF.

The chain has TRBV19 and TRBJ1-5; D gene ambiguous. V lost 3 bases, J lost 3 bases, and 12 bases lay in between. Germline V CDR1 and CDR2: LNHDA, SQIVND (reference sequence). The CDR3 covers 15 residues. The CDR3: CASSIGHNLNQPQHF. The CDR3 DNA follows: TGTGCCAGTAGTATTGGCCACAATCTCAATCAGCCCCAGCATTTT.

The chain has TRBV10-3 and TRBJ1-5, with TRBD1 as a possible D gene (6 bases). The CDR3 consists of 15 residues. Trimming stripped 4 bases from V and 0 bases from J, with 10 bases between. In germline, CDR1 is ENHRY, CDR2 SYGVKD. The CDR3, as DNA: TGTGCCATCAGTGGGACAGAATATAGCAATCAGCCCCAGCATTTT. Encoded protein: CAISGTEYSNQPQHF.

The CDR3 loop reads CASSLDPGSYEQYF. The CDR3 nucleotides read TGTGCCAGCAGCTTAGATCCAGGGTCCTACGAGCAGTACTTC. The J gene is TRBJ2-7, the V gene TRBV11-3; possible D gene TRBD1, 5 bases. The CDR3 is made up of 14 amino acids. The V end was cut by 0 bases, the J end by 1 base, with 7 bases between. CDR1 and CDR2 from the germline V gene are SGHNT and YENEEA.

The V and J genes are TRBV3-1 (or the pseudogene TRBV3-2) and TRBJ2-3; perhaps TRBD2 as D (6 bases). Germline CDR1 is LGHDT and CDR2 is YNNKEL (reference sequence). The CDR3 sequence is 14 residues long. Deletions cut 6 bases from V and 2 bases from J, with 12 bases between. CDR3 in amino acids: CASSHSGFTDTQYF. The CDR3 bases are TGTGCCAGCAGTCATAGCGGATTCACAGATACGCAGTATTTT.

The chain couples TRBV7-3 to TRBJ1-1; TRBD1 is a possible D gene (5 bases). Trimming took 5 bases from V and 11 from J, leaving 27 bases between them. The CDR3 has 16 residues. CDR1 is SGHTA and CDR2 is FQGTGA in the germline V gene. The DNA of the CDR3 is TGTGCCAGCAGCGCCCTTGGGTGGACCCGGGGGGTCGGGGCTTTCTTT. Translating it yields CASSALGWTRGVGAFF. Full variable domain (remainder filled in from reference TRBV7-3 and TRBJ1-1): GAGVSQTPSNKVTEKGKYVELRCDPISGHTALYWYRQSLGQGPEFLIYFQGTGAADDSGLPNDRFFAVRPEGSVSTLKIQRTERGDSAVYLCASSALGWTRGVGAFFGQGTRLTVV.

The chain joins TRBV7-5 to TRBJ2-5; no check of the table's D call, TRBD2, against the DNA was made. TRBV7-5 corresponds to a pseudogene. There are 14 residues in the CDR3. In nucleotides, the CDR3 is TGTGCCAGAAGCTTAACTAGCGGGGAGGAGACCCAGTACTTC. Protein: CARSLTSGEETQYF.

The chain is built from TRBV14 and TRBJ2-1; D might be TRBD1 or TRBD2, each matching 5 bases. The V gene's germline CDR1 is SGHDN and CDR2 FVKESK. Trimming shortened V by 0 bases and J by 2 bases, and 8 bases separated the two germline ends. The CDR3 extends over 15 amino acids. CDR3 nucleotides: TGTGCCAGCAGCCAAGATCTGGGGGCCTACAATGAGCAGTTCTTC. It yields the protein CASSQDLGAYNEQFF.

In this sample, this clone turned up a few times. The chain has TRBV5-4 and TRBJ2-1; the match to TRBD2 covers 12 bases. V was clipped by 1 base and J by 11 bases; unmatched bases: 16. Germline CDR1 is SGHNT and CDR2 is YYREEE (reference sequence). This CDR3 region has 18 residues. CDR3 amino acids: CASSLLLAGGSALAQQFF. CDR3 sequence (DNA): TGTGCCAGCAGCTTGCTACTAGCGGGGGGCTCCGCTCTCGCCCAGCAGTTCTTC.

J is TRBJ1-6 and V is TRBV23-1; 10 bases are a match to TRBD1. TRBV23-1 is an open reading frame, and its role is uncertain. V lost 4 bases, J lost 1 base, and 10 bases stayed unmatched. This CDR3 spans 19 amino acids. The CDR3 nucleotides are TGCGCCAGCAGTCCCCAACGGGACAGGGGAACATCCTATAATTCACCCCTCCACTTT. It encodes CASSPQRDRGTSYNSPLHF.

The chain recombines TRBV18 with TRBJ2-7, with D unclear. This CDR3 spans 14 amino acids. In germline, CDR1 is KGHSH, CDR2 LQKENI. Trimming stripped 6 bases from V and 7 bases from J, with 19 bases between. In nucleotides, the CDR3 is TGTGCCAGCTCCCCGGAGAGTTCCGGAAGAGAGCAGTACTTC. It yields the protein CASSPESSGREQYF. Variable domain in full (rest from reference TRBV18 and TRBJ2-7): NAGVMQNPRHLVRRRGQEARLRCSPMKGHSHVYWYRQLPEEGLKFMVYLQKENIIDESGMPKERFSAEFPKEGPSILRIQQVVRGDSAAYFCASSPESSGREQYFGPGTRLTVT.

The chain couples TRBV11-2 to TRBJ1-5; tentative D call: TRBD1 (5 bases). The CDR3 consists of 17 residues. Trimming took 4 bases from V and 2 from J, leaving 18 bases between them. The V gene's germline CDR1 is SGHAT and CDR2 FQNNGV. CDR3 residues: CASSSIRGPLGNQPQHF. The CDR3 bases are TGTGCCAGCAGCTCAATAAGGGGCCCCCTGGGCAATCAGCCCCAGCATTTT.

J is TRBJ2-7 and V is TRBV3-1 (or the pseudogene TRBV3-2), with 8 bases matching TRBD1. The J segment lost 3 bases and the V segment lost 0 bases, leaving 4 bases of the junction unmatched. Germline V gives CDR1 LGHDT, CDR2 YNNKEL (reference sequence). The CDR3 loop spans 15 amino acids. The CDR3 region has the DNA TGTGCCAGCAGCCAAGATGTGGGACAGGTCTACGAGCAGTACTTC. It codes for CASSQDVGQVYEQYF.